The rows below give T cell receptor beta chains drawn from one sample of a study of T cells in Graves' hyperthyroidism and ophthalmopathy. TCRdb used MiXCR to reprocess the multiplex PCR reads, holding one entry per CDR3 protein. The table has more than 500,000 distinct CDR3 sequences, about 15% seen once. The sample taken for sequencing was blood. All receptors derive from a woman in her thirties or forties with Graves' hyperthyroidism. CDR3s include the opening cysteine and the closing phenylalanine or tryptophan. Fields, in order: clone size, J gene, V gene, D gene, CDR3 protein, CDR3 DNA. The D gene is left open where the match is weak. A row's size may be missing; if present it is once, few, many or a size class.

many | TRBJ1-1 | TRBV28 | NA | CASSVYSGTLNTEAFF | TGTGCCAGCAGTGTATACTCCGGGACACTGAACACTGAAGCTTTCTTT
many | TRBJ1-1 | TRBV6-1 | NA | CASSEKNWGSTEAFF | TGTGCCAGCAGTGAAAAGAACTGGGGGAGCACTGAAGCTTTCTTT
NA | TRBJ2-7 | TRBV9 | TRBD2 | CASSVPLSSGIPYEQYF | TGTGCCAGCAGCGTTCCCCTTTCTAGCGGGATCCCCTACGAGCAGTACTTC
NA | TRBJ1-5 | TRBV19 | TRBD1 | CASSFRTGSNQPQHF | TGTGCCAGTAGTTTTAGGACAGGGAGCAATCAGCCCCAGCATTTT
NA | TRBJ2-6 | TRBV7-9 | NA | CASSSTGSSGANVLTF | TGTGCCAGCAGTTCTACAGGGTCATCTGGGGCCAACGTCCTGACTTTC
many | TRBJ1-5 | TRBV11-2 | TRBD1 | CASSLDSMRQGYQPQHF | TGTGCCAGCAGCTTAGATTCGATGAGACAGGGCTATCAGCCCCAGCATTTT
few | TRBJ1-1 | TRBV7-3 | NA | CASSLLSGSGTAFF | TGTGCCAGCAGCTTATTAAGTGGTTCCGGGACGGCTTTCTTT
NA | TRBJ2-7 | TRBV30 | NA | CAWSEGGGVYEQYF | TGTGCCTGGAGTGAAGGGGGGGGAGTCTACGAGCAGTACTTC
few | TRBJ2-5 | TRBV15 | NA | CATSREGRPQETQYF | TGTGCCACCAGCAGAGAAGGGCGTCCGCAAGAGACCCAGTACTTC
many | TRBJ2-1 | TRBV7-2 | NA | CASSPWGVGYNEQFF | TGTGCCAGCAGCCCTTGGGGGGTGGGATACAATGAGCAGTTCTTC
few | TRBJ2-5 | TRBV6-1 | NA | CASIRVEVIEETQYF | TGTGCCAGCATAAGAGTAGAGGTGATTGAAGAGACCCAGTACTTC
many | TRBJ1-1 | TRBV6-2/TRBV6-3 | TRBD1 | CASRESPGQMAEAFF | TGTGCCAGCAGAGAGAGCCCGGGACAGATGGCTGAAGCTTTCTTT
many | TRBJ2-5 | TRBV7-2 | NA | CASSRQGGETQYF | TGTGCCAGCAGCCGTCAGGGCGGGGAGACCCAGTACTTC
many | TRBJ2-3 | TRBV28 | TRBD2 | CASKNTGTSGTDTQYF | TGTGCCAGCAAGAACACCGGGACTAGCGGCACAGATACGCAGTATTTT
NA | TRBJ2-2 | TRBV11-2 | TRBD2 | CASSVPGGGPNTGELFF | TGTGCCAGCAGCGTACCGGGGGGGGGGCCGAACACCGGGGAGCTGTTTTTT
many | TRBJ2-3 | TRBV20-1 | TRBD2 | CSARASGRPSDTQYF | TGCAGTGCTAGAGCTAGCGGGAGGCCATCAGATACGCAGTATTTT
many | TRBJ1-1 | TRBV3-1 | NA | CASSQVGTVTEAFF | TGTGCCAGCAGCCAAGTAGGGACGGTAACTGAAGCTTTCTTT
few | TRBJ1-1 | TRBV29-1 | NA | CSVEVGYTEAFF | TGCAGCGTTGAAGTTGGGTACACTGAAGCTTTCTTT
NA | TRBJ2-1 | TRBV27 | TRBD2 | CASTYPSGRGLHEQFF | TGTGCCAGCACCTATCCGAGCGGGAGAGGTTTGCATGAGCAGTTCTTC
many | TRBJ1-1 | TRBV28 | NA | CASSLGHLTLRGTEAFF | TGTGCCAGCAGTTTGGGACACCTCACCTTAAGAGGAACTGAAGCTTTCTTT
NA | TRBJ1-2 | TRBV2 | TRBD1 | CASIYHLRDRGEGYTF | TGTGCCAGCATATACCATCTTCGGGACAGGGGTGAGGGCTACACCTTC
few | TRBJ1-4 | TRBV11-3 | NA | CASSLFEGDNEKLFF | TGTGCCAGCAGTTTATTCGAAGGGGATAATGAAAAACTGTTTTTT
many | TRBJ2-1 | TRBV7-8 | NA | CASSPSGRGYNEQFF | TGTGCCAGCAGCCCCTCGGGACGGGGGTACAATGAGCAGTTCTTC
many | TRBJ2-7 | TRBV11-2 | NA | CASSLTDSYEQYF | TGTGCCAGCAGCTTAACCGACTCCTACGAGCAGTACTTC
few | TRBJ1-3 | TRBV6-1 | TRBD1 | CASSLDRSGNTIYF | TGTGCCAGCAGTTTGGACAGGTCTGGAAACACCATATATTTT
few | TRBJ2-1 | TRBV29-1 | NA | CSVEDLDTSYNEQFF | TGCAGCGTTGAAGATCTTGACACGTCCTACAATGAGCAGTTCTTC
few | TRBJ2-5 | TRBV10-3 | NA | CAISESRFETQYF | TGTGCCATCAGTGAGTCGAGGTTTGAGACCCAGTACTTC
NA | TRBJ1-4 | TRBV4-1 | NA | CASSQDEGEKLFF | TGCGCCAGCAGCCAAGATGAGGGTGAAAAACTGTTTTTT
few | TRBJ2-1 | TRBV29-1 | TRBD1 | CSAQDRNYNEQFF | TGCAGCGCTCAGGACAGGAACTACAATGAGCAGTTCTTC
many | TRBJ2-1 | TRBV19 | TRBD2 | CASRDSGGGKVNEQFF | TGTGCCAGTAGGGATAGCGGGGGGGGTAAGGTCAATGAGCAGTTCTTC
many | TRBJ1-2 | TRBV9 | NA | CASSAVDRYGYTF | TGTGCCAGCAGCGCAGTCGACAGATATGGCTACACCTTC
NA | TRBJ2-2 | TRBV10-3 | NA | CAISEDGTGELFF | TGTGCCATCAGTGAGGATGGGACCGGGGAGCTGTTTTTT
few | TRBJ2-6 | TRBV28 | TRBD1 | CASSPLTGETGANVLTF | TGTGCCAGCAGTCCCTTAACAGGGGAGACTGGGGCCAACGTCCTGACTTTC